This TCR beta chain was identified during a study of cytomegalovirus exposure and HLA in healthy donors. CDR1 and CDR2 (germline): MNHNY, SVGAGI (reference sequence). The length of the CDR3 is 16 residues. Trimming removed 6 bases from V and 6 bases from J; junction bases left unmatched: 12. TCRdb's table, derived via immunoSEQ multiplex PCR, lists solely in-frame clones and lacks some. This table has about 73,000 clones, roughly 96% appearing once. V gene TRBV6-6 combines with J gene TRBJ1-2, with 11 nucleotides matching TRBD1. Sequencing was carried out using PBMCs. This sequence originates from a man aged 18 to 30 in good health and CMV-seronegative. CDR3 residues: CASSGTGTGGQNGYTF. CDR3 bases: TGTGCCAGCAGCGGGACTGGGACAGGGGGACAGAATGGCTACACCTTC.